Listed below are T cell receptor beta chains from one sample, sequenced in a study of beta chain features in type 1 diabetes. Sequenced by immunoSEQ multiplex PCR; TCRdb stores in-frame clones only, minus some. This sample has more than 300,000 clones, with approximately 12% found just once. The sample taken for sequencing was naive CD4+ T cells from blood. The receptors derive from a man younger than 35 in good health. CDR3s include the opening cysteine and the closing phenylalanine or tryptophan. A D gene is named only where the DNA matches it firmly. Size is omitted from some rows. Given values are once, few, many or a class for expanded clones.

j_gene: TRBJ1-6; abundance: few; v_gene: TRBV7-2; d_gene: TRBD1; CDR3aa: CASSLEGTGTNSPLHF; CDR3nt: TGTGCCAGCAGCCTCGAAGGGACAGGGACTAATTCACCCCTCCACTTT
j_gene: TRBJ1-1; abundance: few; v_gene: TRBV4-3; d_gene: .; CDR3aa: CASSQVDRNTEAFF; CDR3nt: TGCGCCAGCAGCCAAGTCGACAGGAACACTGAAGCTTTCTTT
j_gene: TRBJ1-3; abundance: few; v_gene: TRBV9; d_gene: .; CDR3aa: CASRAAWFENTIYF; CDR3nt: TGTGCCAGCAGAGCCGCTTGGTTCGAGAACACCATATATTTT
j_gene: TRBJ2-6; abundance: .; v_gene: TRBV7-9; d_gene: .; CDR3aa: CASSLVGRGSGANVLTF; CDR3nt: TGTGCCAGCAGCTTAGTAGGCAGGGGTTCTGGGGCCAACGTCCTGACTTTC
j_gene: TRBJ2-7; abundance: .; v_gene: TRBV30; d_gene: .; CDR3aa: CAWSRGLYEQYF; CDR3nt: TGTGCCTGGAGTCGAGGGCTATACGAGCAGTACTTC
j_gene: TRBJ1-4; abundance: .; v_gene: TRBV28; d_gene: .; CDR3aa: CASSFGGTGTDEKLFF; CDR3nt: TGTGCCAGCAGTTTTGGGGGCACAGGGACCGATGAAAAACTGTTTTTT
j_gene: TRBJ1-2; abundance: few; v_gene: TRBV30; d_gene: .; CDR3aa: CATTGLSLFGYTF; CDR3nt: TGTGCTACTACAGGGCTATCTTTATTCGGCTACACCTTC
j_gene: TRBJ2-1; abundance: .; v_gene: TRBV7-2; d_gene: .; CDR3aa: CASSLGQRNEQFF; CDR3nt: TGTGCCAGCAGCTTAGGGCAGCGCAATGAGCAGTTCTTC
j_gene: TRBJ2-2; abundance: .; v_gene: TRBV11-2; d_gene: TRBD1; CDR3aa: CASQGAYTGELFF; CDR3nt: TGTGCCAGCCAGGGGGCCTACACCGGGGAGCTGTTTTTT
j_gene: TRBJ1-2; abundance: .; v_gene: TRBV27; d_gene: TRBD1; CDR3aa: CASRQGINYGYTF; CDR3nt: TGTGCCAGCCGACAGGGAATTAACTATGGCTACACCTTC
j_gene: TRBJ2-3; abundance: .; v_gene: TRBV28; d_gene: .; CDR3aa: CASSQRGAGTDTQYF; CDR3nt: TGTGCCAGCAGTCAACGGGGCGCGGGGACAGATACGCAGTATTTT
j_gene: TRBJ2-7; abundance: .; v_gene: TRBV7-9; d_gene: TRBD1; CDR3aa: CASSRDRGSLSYEQYF; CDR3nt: TGTGCCAGCAGCCGGGACAGGGGGTCTCTCTCCTACGAGCAGTACTTC
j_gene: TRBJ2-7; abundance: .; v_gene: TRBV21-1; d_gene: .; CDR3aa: CASSCTSPPDSQAYEQYF; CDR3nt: TGTGCCAGCAGCTGTACCAGCCCTCCCGACAGTCAAGCCTACGAGCAGTACTTC
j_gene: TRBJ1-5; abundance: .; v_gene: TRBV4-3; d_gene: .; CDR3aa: CASSQDEGAPHQPQHF; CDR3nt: TGCGCCAGCAGCCAAGATGAAGGAGCCCCACATCAGCCCCAGCATTTT
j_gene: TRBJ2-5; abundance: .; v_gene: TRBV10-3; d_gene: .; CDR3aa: CAISELQIQETQYF; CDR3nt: TGTGCCATCAGTGAGCTACAGATCCAAGAGACCCAGTACTTC
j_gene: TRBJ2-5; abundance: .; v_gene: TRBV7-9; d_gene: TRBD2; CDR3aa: CASSLVAGVGETQYF; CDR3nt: TGTGCCAGCAGCTTAGTAGCGGGAGTCGGCGAGACCCAGTACTTC
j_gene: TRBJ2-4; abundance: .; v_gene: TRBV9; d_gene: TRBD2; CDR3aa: CASSAGLAGSFGIQYF; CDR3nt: TGTGCCAGCAGCGCGGGTCTAGCGGGGAGTTTTGGCATTCAGTACTTC
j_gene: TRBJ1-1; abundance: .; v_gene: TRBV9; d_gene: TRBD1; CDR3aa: CASSVRGRNTEAFF; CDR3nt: TGTGCCAGCAGCGTCAGGGGGCGGAACACTGAAGCTTTCTTT
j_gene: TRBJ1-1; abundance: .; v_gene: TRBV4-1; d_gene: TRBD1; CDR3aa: CASSQRTGGQGKTEAFF; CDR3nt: TGCGCCAGCAGCCAAAGAACAGGGGGACAGGGGAAAACTGAAGCTTTCTTT
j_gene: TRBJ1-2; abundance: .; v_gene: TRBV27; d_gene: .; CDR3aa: CASSLSNGGGYTF; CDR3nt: TGTGCCAGCAGTTTATCGAACGGGGGTGGCTACACCTTC
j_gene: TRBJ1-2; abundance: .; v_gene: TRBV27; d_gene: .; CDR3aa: CASSNSGEYGYTF; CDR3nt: TGTGCCAGCAGTAACTCAGGCGAATATGGCTACACCTTC
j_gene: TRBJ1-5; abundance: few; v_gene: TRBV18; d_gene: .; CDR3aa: CASSAGVNQPQHF; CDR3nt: TGTGCCAGCTCGGCCGGGGTTAATCAGCCCCAGCATTTT
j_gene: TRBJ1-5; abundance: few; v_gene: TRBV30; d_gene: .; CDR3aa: CAWTRSSNQPQHF; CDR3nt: TGTGCCTGGACCAGGTCGAGCAATCAGCCCCAGCATTTT
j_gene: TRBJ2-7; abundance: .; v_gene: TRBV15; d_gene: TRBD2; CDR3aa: CATSRDVVAGGSYEQYF; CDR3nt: TGTGCCACCAGCAGAGATGTGGTGGCGGGGGGGTCCTACGAGCAGTACTTC
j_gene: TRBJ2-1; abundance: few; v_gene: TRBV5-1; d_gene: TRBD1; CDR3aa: CASSVAQQGDEQFF; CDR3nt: TGCGCCAGCAGCGTAGCCCAACAGGGGGATGAGCAGTTCTTC
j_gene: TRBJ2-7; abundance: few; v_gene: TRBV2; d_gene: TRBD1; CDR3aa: CASKARDRGGYEQYF; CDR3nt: TGTGCCAGCAAAGCCCGGGACAGGGGAGGCTACGAGCAGTACTTC
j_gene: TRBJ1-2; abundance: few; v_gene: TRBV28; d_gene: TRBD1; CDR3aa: CALGGGFGYTF; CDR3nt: TGTGCCCTCGGAGGGGGCTTCGGCTACACCTTC
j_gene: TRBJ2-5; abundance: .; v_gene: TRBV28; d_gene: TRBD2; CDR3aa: CASTPRGGGETQYF; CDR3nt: TGTGCCAGCACCCCGCGGGGGGGCGGGGAGACCCAGTACTTC
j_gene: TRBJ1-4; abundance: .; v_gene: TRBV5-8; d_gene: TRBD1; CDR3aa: CASSRGQGANEKLFF; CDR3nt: TGTGCCAGCAGCCGCGGACAGGGGGCTAATGAAAAACTGTTTTTT
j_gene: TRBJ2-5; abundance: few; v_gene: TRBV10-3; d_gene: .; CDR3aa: CAISESGERETQYF; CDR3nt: TGTGCCATCAGTGAGTCGGGAGAGCGGGAGACCCAGTACTTC
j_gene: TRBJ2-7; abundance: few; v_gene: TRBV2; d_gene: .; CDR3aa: CASRTDSSYEQYF; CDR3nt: TGTGCCAGCAGGACGGACAGTTCCTACGAGCAGTACTTC
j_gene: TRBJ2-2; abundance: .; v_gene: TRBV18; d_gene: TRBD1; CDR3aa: CASSRAGTEPRGELFF; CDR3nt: TGTGCCAGCTCACGAGCCGGGACAGAGCCCCGCGGGGAGCTGTTTTTT
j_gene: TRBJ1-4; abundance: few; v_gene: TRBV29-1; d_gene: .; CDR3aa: CSGYRGSDEKLFF; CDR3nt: TGCAGCGGGTATCGAGGGTCTGATGAAAAACTGTTTTTT
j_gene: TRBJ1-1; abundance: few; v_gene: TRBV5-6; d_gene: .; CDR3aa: CASGNGQRNTEAFF; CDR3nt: TGTGCCAGCGGGAACGGACAGAGGAACACTGAAGCTTTCTTT
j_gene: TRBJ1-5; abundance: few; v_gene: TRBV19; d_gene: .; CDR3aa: CASTLGRQQRDQPQHF; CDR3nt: TGTGCCAGTACATTAGGACGACAGCAAAGGGATCAGCCCCAGCATTTT
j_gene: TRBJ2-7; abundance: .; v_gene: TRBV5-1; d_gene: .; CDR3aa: CASSLADEQYF; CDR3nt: TGCGCCAGCAGCCTGGCGGACGAGCAGTACTTC
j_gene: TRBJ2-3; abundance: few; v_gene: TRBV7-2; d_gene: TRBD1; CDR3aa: CASSTDRGTDTQYF; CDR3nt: TGTGCCAGCAGCACCGACAGGGGCACAGATACGCAGTATTTT
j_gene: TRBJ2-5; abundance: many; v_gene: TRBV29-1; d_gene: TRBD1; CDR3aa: CSVSPRTGETQYF; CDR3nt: TGCAGCGTATCACCCCGGACAGGAGAGACCCAGTACTTC
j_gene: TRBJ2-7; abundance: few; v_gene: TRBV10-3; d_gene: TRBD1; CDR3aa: CAIRQGSSYEQYF; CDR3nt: TGTGCCATCCGACAGGGCAGCTCCTACGAGCAGTACTTC
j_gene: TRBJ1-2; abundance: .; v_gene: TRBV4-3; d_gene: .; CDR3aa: CASSQDMRVGYTF; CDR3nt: TGCGCCAGCAGCCAAGATATGAGAGTCGGCTACACCTTC
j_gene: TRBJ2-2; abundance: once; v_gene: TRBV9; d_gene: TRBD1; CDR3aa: CASSVQTGGGELFF; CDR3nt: TGTGCCAGCAGCGTACAAACAGGGGGCGGGGAGCTGTTTTTT
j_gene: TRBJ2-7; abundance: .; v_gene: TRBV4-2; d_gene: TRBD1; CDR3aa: CASSQEAGGWGEQYF; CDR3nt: TGTGCCAGCAGCCAAGAAGCAGGGGGCTGGGGTGAGCAGTACTTC
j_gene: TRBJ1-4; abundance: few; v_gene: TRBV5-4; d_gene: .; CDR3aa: CASSFGGRYSYGFEKLFF; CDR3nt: TGTGCCAGCAGCTTCGGGGGGCGATACTCATATGGTTTTGAAAAACTGTTTTTT
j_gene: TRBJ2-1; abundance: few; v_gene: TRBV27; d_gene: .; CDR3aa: CASSGGPGGSEQFF; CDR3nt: TGTGCCAGCAGTGGGGGACCCGGGGGATCTGAGCAGTTCTTC
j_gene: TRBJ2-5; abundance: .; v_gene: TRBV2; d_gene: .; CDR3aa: CASTLRDLRSETQYF; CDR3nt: TGTGCCAGCACCCTCAGGGACTTGAGGTCAGAGACCCAGTACTTC
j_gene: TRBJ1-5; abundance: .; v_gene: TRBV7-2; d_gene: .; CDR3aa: CASSLATAGNQPQHF; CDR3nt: TGTGCCAGCAGCTTAGCCACTGCGGGCAATCAGCCCCAGCATTTT
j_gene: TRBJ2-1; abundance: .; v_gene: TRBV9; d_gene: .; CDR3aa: CASSVGPVELGAYNEQFF; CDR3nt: TGTGCCAGCAGCGTAGGGCCCGTGGAGTTAGGGGCCTACAATGAGCAGTTCTTC
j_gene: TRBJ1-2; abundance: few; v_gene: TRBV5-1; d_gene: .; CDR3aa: CASSLGANYGYTF; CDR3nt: TGCGCCAGCAGCTTGGGAGCTAACTATGGCTACACCTTC
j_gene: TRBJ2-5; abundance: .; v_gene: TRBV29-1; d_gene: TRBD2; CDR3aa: CSVGPSGGQETQYF; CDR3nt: TGCAGCGTTGGTCCTAGCGGGGGCCAAGAGACCCAGTACTTC
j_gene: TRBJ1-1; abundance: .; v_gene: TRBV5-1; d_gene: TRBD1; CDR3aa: CASSLTETGGLTEAFF; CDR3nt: TGCGCCAGCAGCTTAACCGAGACAGGGGGGCTAACTGAAGCTTTCTTT
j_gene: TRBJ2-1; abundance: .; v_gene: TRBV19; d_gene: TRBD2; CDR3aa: CASSTIAGNEQFF; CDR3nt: TGTGCCAGTAGTACTATAGCGGGCAATGAGCAGTTCTTC
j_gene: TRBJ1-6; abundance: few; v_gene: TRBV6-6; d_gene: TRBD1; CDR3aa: CASRRQGNSPLHF; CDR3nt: TGTGCCAGCAGGAGACAGGGTAATTCACCCCTCCACTTT
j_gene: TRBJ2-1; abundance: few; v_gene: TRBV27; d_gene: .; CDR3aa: CASSLKRNNEQFF; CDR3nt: TGTGCCAGCAGTTTAAAGCGGAACAATGAGCAGTTCTTC
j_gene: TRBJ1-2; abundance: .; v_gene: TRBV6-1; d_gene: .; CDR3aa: CSGASVNGYTF; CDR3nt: TGTAGCGGCGCTTCGGTTAACGGCTACACCTTC
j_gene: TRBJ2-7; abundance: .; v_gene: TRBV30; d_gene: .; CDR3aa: CAWALRTKDEQYF; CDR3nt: TGTGCCTGGGCATTAAGGACTAAGGACGAGCAGTACTTC